The next 14 T cell receptor beta chains were all read from a single sample in a study of shared clonotypes between healthy human individuals. The protocol was immunoSEQ multiplex PCR, while the TCRdb copy is restricted to in-frame clones and leaves out a portion. The sample lists approximately 2.5 million clones, around 94% occurring once. Material: naive CD4+ T cells sorted from blood. Subset in this sample: CD45RA+ positively selected. These receptor sequences come from a man in his late teens or twenties in good health.

This chain uses TRBV11-3 with TRBJ2-3, with TRBD2 matching 7 bases. Germline V gene lookup returns CDR1 SGHNT and CDR2 YENEEA. Trimming at V came to 1 base and at J to 0 bases, leaving 4 bases not matched to a gene. CDR3 size: 16 residues. The CDR3 DNA sequence: TGTGCCAGCAGCTTAGGGGCTAGCGGAAGCACAGATACGCAGTATTTT. Protein sequence: CASSLGASGSTDTQYF.

CDR3 sequence: CASSLAGTPYEQYF. As DNA, the CDR3 is TGTGCCAGTAGTTTGGCAGGTACCCCCTACGAGCAGTACTTC. The chain recombines TRBV19 with TRBJ2-7; D remains ambiguous. The CDR3 loop spans 14 amino acids. Germline loops: CDR1 LNHDA, CDR2 SQIVND (reference sequence). Trimming removed 5 bases from V and 2 bases from J, with 13 bases in between.

J is TRBJ2-7 and V is TRBV5-1; D perhaps matches TRBD2 (5 bases). Trimming pared 0 bases from V and 7 bases from J, leaving 14 bases between. Germline lookup yields CDR1 SGHRS and CDR2 YFSETQ. This CDR3 is 14 amino acids long. CDR3 protein: CASSLEGTSGEQYF. CDR3 in DNA: TGCGCCAGCAGCTTGGAGGGCACCTCGGGGGAGCAGTACTTC.

Comments on this clone: At one boundary the junction diverges from the germline segment, which might be a read error. The chain carries TRBV6-4 and TRBJ2-2; D not certain. The germline CDR1 and CDR2 sequences are MRHNA and SNTAGT. CDR3 length equals 14 residues. The CDR3 bases are TGTGCCAGCAGTGAGATACCTGACACTGGGGAGCTGTTTTTT. It translates to CASSEIPDTGELFF.

The rearrangement links TRBV7-9 to TRBJ1-2; D might be TRBD1 (5 bases). Trimming cost V 7 bases and J 2 bases, with 20 bases left between them. CDR3 length: 16 amino acids. The germline V gene encodes CDR1 SEHNR and CDR2 FQNEAQ (reference sequence). CDR3 sequence: CASTVSGTANNYGYTF. The CDR3, as DNA: TGTGCCAGCACCGTGAGCGGGACGGCTAACAACTATGGCTACACCTTC.

The rearrangement joins TRBV4-1 to TRBJ2-3, with 9 positions matching TRBD2. The J segment lost 2 bases and the V segment lost 0 bases, leaving 15 bases of the junction unmatched. Germline CDR1 reads MGHRA; CDR2 reads YSYEKL. The CDR3 spans 20 residues. The CDR3 nucleotides are TGCGCCAGCAGCCAAGATAGGAGCGGGGGGTTCCGACCCCCCACAGATACGCAGTATTTT. Its translation is CASSQDRSGGFRPPTDTQYF.

For the CDR3, the DNA is TGTGCCAGCAGCCCAATACAGACTAGCGGGTTCTACGAGCAGTACTTC. This translates into CASSPIQTSGFYEQYF. The chain combines TRBV14 with TRBJ2-7; 10 nucleotides line up with TRBD2. V was pared by 4 bases and J by 3 bases, with 9 bases of the junction left unmatched. CDR3 length equals 16 residues. Germline lookup yields CDR1 SGHDN and CDR2 FVKESK.

The chain is built from TRBV5-6 and TRBJ2-3; no clear D. Germline loops: CDR1 SGHDT, CDR2 YYEEEE. The V and J ends lost 0 bases and 2 bases respectively, with 7 bases between them. CDR3 length: 14 residues. CDR3 sequence: CASSLAIPTDTQYF. The DNA of the CDR3 is TGTGCCAGCAGCTTGGCTATCCCCACAGATACGCAGTATTTT.

As to this clone: Other DNA sequences from this sample encode an identical CDR3 as well. The chain uses TRBV18 and TRBJ2-3; weak D call: TRBD2 (6 bases). The CDR3 is made up of 14 amino acids. Trimming shortened V by 3 bases and J by 3 bases, and 10 bases separated the two germline ends. CDR1 KGHSH and CDR2 LQKENI come from the germline V gene. CDR3 bases: TGTGCCAGCTCACCCCCCGGGAGTACAGATACGCAGTATTTT. Protein product: CASSPPGSTDTQYF.

The V gene is TRBV5-1, the J gene TRBJ2-2, with a tentative D call TRBD2 (6 bases). The CDR3 totals 17 residues. Germline V CDR1 and CDR2: SGHRS, YFSETQ. The ends were cut back, 0 bases at V and 0 bases at J, with 12 bases in the middle. The CDR3 DNA reads TGCGCCAGCAGCTTGGCAATCGGCGGGGCGAACACCGGGGAGCTGTTTTTT. As protein: CASSLAIGGANTGELFF. Based on the CDR3 plus reference TRBV5-1 and TRBJ2-2, the full variable domain is KAGVTQTPRYLIKTRGQQVTLSCSPISGHRSVSWYQQTPGQGLQFLFEYFSETQRNKGNFPGRFSGRQFSNSRSEMNVSTLELGDSALYLCASSLAIGGANTGELFFGEGSRLTVL.

The genes are TRBV6-5 and TRBJ1-6; a weak D match, TRBD1 (5 bases). The germline V gene encodes CDR1 MNHEY and CDR2 SVGAGI. V gave up 8 bases and J gave up 7 bases, with 15 bases separating them. The CDR3 length is 14 residues. CDR3 in amino acids: CASRTGPGNSPLHF. The CDR3 DNA is TGTGCCAGCCGGACGGGGCCGGGAAATTCACCCCTCCACTTT.

This chain joins TRBV21-1 and TRBJ2-3; no check of the table's D call, TRBD2, against the DNA was made. TRBV21-1 is a pseudogene. The length of the CDR3 is 17 residues. The CDR3 spells CASSNFRGIGGTDTQYF. DNA for the CDR3: TGTGCCAGCAGCAATTTCCGCGGGATAGGCGGCACAGATACGCAGTATTTT.

The chain uses TRBV5-6 and TRBJ2-3; TRBD2 agrees at 14 bases. This CDR3 contains 16 residues. J was trimmed by 4 bases and V by 4 bases; bases with no gene match: 5. CDR1 SGHDT and CDR2 YYEEEE come from the germline V gene. The DNA of the CDR3 is TGTGCCAGCAGCCTGACTAGCGGGAGGGCCGCAGATACGCAGTATTTT. Residues: CASSLTSGRAADTQYF.

The V gene is TRBV2, the J gene TRBJ2-1; 12 nucleotides line up with TRBD2. The CDR3 is 15 residues long. CDR1 is SNHLY and CDR2 is FYNNEI in the germline V gene. The J segment lost 6 bases and the V segment lost 6 bases, leaving 6 bases of the junction unmatched. Here the CDR3 reads CASRSLAGGPNEQFF. CDR3 bases: TGTGCCAGCAGGAGTCTAGCGGGGGGGCCCAATGAGCAGTTCTTC.